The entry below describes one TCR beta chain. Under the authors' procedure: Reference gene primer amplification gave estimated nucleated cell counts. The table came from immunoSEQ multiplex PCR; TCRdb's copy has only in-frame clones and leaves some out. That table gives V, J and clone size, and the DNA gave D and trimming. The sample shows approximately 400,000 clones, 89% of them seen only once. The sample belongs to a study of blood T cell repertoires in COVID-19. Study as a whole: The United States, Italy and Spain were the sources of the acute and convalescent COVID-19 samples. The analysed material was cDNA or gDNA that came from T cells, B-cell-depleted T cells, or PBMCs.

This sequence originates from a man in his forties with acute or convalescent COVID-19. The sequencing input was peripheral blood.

The CDR3 spells CSAPTTDMNGYTF. CDR3 DNA: TGCAGCGCTCCGACTACAGATATGAATGGCTACACCTTC. V usage is TRBV29-1 and J usage is TRBJ1-2; D is ambiguous. Germline V gene data show CDR1 as SQVTM and CDR2 as ANQGSEA. CDR3 length equals 13 residues. Trimming removed 7 bases from V and 6 bases from J, with 18 bases in between.